This T cell receptor (beta chain) was observed in a study of identical twins. Germline V gene sequence: CDR1 SGHVS, CDR2 FNYEAQ. V lost 1 base and J 7 bases, leaving 17 bases between the germline ends. The CDR3 has 15 amino acids. Via MiXCR, TCRdb re-called the 5' RACE reads, giving one row per CDR3 protein. The sample contains fewer than 900,000 distinct CDR3 sequences, approximately 22% of which appear only once. General study points: Twin-shared out-of-frame alpha sequences were enriched for low generation probability.

With respect to this clonotype: The antigen is undetermined.

The same data also went into a second study, on T cells expressing NK-cell markers.

The V and J genes are TRBV7-6 and TRBJ2-7, with D perhaps assigned TRBD1 or TRBD2 (6 bases each). The sequence was collected from a woman aged 18-30 years in good health. Material: PBMCs. CDR3 nucleotide sequence: TGTGCCAGCAGCTTAGGAGGTTCGGGGGCGGGAGAGCAGTACTTC. Its protein product is CASSLGGSGAGEQYF.